Presented here are 27 T cell receptor beta chains from one specimen sequenced in a study of cytomegalovirus exposure and HLA in healthy donors. PCR employed 60 Vbeta and 13 Jbeta primers. TCRdb's copy holds only in-frame clones and misses some; the assay was immunoSEQ multiplex PCR. The sample includes 130,000 to 150,000 clones, about three quarters of them seen just once. Specimen: PBMCs. Receptors were obtained from a male donor in good health and CMV-seropositive.

The rearrangement uses TRBV9 and TRBJ2-2; D remains ambiguous. Looked up from germline, CDR1 is SGDLS and CDR2 is YYNGEE. V shed 4 bases and J shed 4 bases, with 8 bases lying between them. CDR3 length: 13 amino acids. The CDR3 here is CASSLASTGELFF. DNA of the CDR3: TGTGCCAGCAGCTTGGCTTCCACCGGGGAGCTGTTTTTT.

This clone has only a few counts. V is TRBV14 and J is TRBJ1-1; perhaps TRBD1 as D (6 bases). Trimming took 4 bases from V and 7 from J, leaving 13 bases between them. The germline V gene has CDR1 SGHDN and CDR2 FVKESK. The CDR3 contains 13 residues. CDR3 amino acids: CASSRSPGDEAFF. The CDR3 region has the DNA TGTGCCAGCAGCCGATCGCCAGGGGATGAAGCTTTCTTT.

V is TRBV25-1 and J is TRBJ2-5, with D unclear. Per germline, CDR1 MGHDK and CDR2 SYGVNS. Trimming stripped 1 base from V and 2 bases from J, with 8 bases between. This CDR3 comprises 14 residues. CDR3 coding DNA: TGTGCCAGCAGTGAATCCCGCAGGCAAGAGACCCAGTACTTC. It translates to CASSESRRQETQYF.

The chain is built from TRBV19 and TRBJ1-1, with D tentatively TRBD1 (6 bases). Trimming took off 5 bases at V and 4 bases at J, with 14 bases between the two ends. The CDR3 extends over 14 amino acids. Germline CDR1 LNHDA, CDR2 SQIVND (reference sequence). CDR3 nucleotide sequence: TGTGCCAGTAGTTACAGGGTGGAAGGCACTGAAGCTTTCTTT. It encodes CASSYRVEGTEAFF.

This chain joins TRBV11-2 and TRBJ2-7; 9 bases are shared with TRBD1. V lost 4 bases to trimming and J lost 1 base; unmatched junction nucleotides: 11. From germline, CDR1 is SGHAT and CDR2 FQNNGV. This CDR3 has 17 residues. As DNA, the CDR3 is TGTGCCAGCAGCTGGGGTTGGAGACAGGGGGATTCCTACGAGCAGTACTTC. Translating it yields CASSWGWRQGDSYEQYF.

The genes are TRBV7-9 and TRBJ2-2; TRBD1 aligns across 8 bases. The V gene end was trimmed by 5 bases and the J gene end by 3 bases; junction bases not matched to a gene: 5. This CDR3 has 15 amino acids. Looked up from germline, CDR1 is SEHNR and CDR2 is FQNEAQ (reference sequence). The CDR3, as DNA: TGTGCCAGCAGCCCCCGGACAGGGTACACCGGGGAGCTGTTTTTT. It encodes CASSPRTGYTGELFF.

The V gene is TRBV27, the J gene TRBJ1-5, with D possibly being TRBD1 (5 bases). Germline V gene lookup returns CDR1 MNHEY and CDR2 SMNVEV (reference sequence). V lost 5 bases and J 5 bases, leaving 13 bases between the germline ends. The CDR3 totals 14 residues. CDR3 sequence: CASSGGDGDQPQHF. The CDR3 DNA reads as TGTGCCAGCAGTGGCGGGGACGGGGATCAGCCCCAGCATTTT.

This clone has only one observation. The V and J genes are TRBV4-3 and TRBJ2-5; TRBD2 agrees at 9 bases. The J call may be incorrect, as the DNA end agrees better with TRBJ2-7. The length of the CDR3 is 16 residues. Looked up from germline, CDR1 is LGHNA and CDR2 is YSLEER. The CDR3 bases are TGCGCCAGCAGCCAAGATTGGGCTAGCGGGAACTACGAGCAGTACTTC. It yields the protein CASSQDWASGNYEQYF.

A remark on this clone: One end of the junction does not line up with germline, which may come from a read error. The chain carries TRBV7-7 and TRBJ2-7; no clear D. This CDR3 has 13 amino acids. Per germline, CDR1 SSHAT and CDR2 FNYEAQ (reference sequence). CDR3 bases: TGTGCTAGCAGCTTGGGCAACTCCTACGAGCAGTACTTC. Its protein product is CASSLGNSYEQYF.

The CDR3 DNA follows: TGTGCTAGTGGTTTGGCGGACAGGGTCTCCTACGAGCAGTACTTC. Translating gives CASGLADRVSYEQYF. The J gene is TRBJ2-7, the V gene TRBV12-5; 8 bases map to TRBD1. CDR1 is LGHNT, CDR2 FRNRAP, per germline. The CDR3 covers 15 residues. V shed 1 base, J shed 0 bases, and the junction held 2 bases outside the gene matches.

The V and J genes are TRBV5-1 and TRBJ2-3, with a possible D match to TRBD2 (6 bases). The CDR3 length is 17 residues. Germline loops: CDR1 SGHRS, CDR2 YFSETQ. V lost 4 bases and J 6 bases, leaving 24 bases between the germline ends. CDR3 DNA: TGCGCCAGCAGCCGAGTGGGGGAACTAAGCGGGCCCGATACGCAGTATTTT. This gives the protein CASSRVGELSGPDTQYF.

V gene TRBV9 combines with J gene TRBJ1-1, with a tentative D call TRBD1 (6 bases). Germline lookup yields CDR1 SGDLS and CDR2 YYNGEE. There are 14 residues in the CDR3. Between the trimmed V and J ends, which lost 3 bases and 7 bases, there was a span of 16 bases. The CDR3 DNA sequence: TGTGCCAGCAGCGCTCACAGAACAGGGTATGAAGCTTTCTTT. It specifies CASSAHRTGYEAFF.

The CDR3 loop reads CAWSQWNYGYTF. The DNA for the CDR3 is TGTGCCTGGAGTCAGTGGAACTATGGCTACACCTTC. The chain joins TRBV30 to TRBJ1-2; D unclear. Germline V gene sequence: CDR1 GTSNPN, CDR2 SVGIG (reference sequence). V was pared by 2 bases and J by 2 bases, with 6 bases between. The CDR3 totals 12 residues.

V and J are TRBV11-2 and TRBJ2-7; 11 positions agree with TRBD2. CDR1 and CDR2 from the germline V gene are SGHAT and FQNNGV. Trimming cost V 3 bases and J 3 bases; bases outside gene matches: 7. The CDR3 consists of 16 residues. CDR3 DNA: TGTGCCAGCAGCTTCGGTGAGGGGACTAGCGGCTACGAGCAGTACTTC. This encodes CASSFGEGTSGYEQYF.

The V gene is TRBV11-2, the J gene TRBJ2-7, with 7 bases identical to TRBD2. CDR3 size: 14 residues. The germline V gene has CDR1 SGHAT and CDR2 FQNNGV. The V gene end was trimmed by 1 base and the J gene end by 4 bases; junction bases not matched to a gene: 4. The CDR3 nucleotides read TGTGCCAGCAGCTTAGGAGCGGGAATTTACGAGCAGTACTTC. Residues: CASSLGAGIYEQYF.

The V and J genes are TRBV6-5 and TRBJ2-1; no firm D call. V was clipped by 2 bases and J by 7 bases, with 12 bases between them. The CDR3 length is 14 residues. Germline CDR1 is MNHEY and CDR2 is SVGAGI. CDR3 bases: TGTGCCAGCAGTTACGGGCTACTCCGGAATGAGCAGTTCTTC. This translates into CASSYGLLRNEQFF.

The chain uses TRBV9 and TRBJ2-3; TRBD2 might be the D (7 bases). CDR1 is SGDLS and CDR2 is YYNGEE in the germline V gene. V shed 3 bases and J shed 6 bases, with 20 bases lying between them. There are 16 residues in the CDR3. This CDR3 reads CASSGGQRGPMDTQYF. In DNA, the CDR3 is TGTGCCAGCAGCGGGGGGCAGCGGGGTCCCATGGATACGCAGTATTTT.

The chain joins TRBV5-4 to TRBJ2-7; 8 bases fit TRBD1. The CDR3 sequence is 15 residues long. Trimming at V came to 7 bases and at J to 0 bases, leaving 9 bases not matched to a gene. Germline CDR1 SGHNT, CDR2 YYREEE (reference sequence). The DNA of the CDR3 is TGTGCCAGCGCTAATTACAGGGGGTCCTCCTACGAGCAGTACTTC. This encodes CASANYRGSSYEQYF.

This chain uses TRBV15 with TRBJ2-7, with D possibly TRBD1 on 5 matching bases. Germline loops: CDR1 LNHNV, CDR2 YYDKDF (reference sequence). The CDR3 contains 15 residues. V was cut by 1 base and J by 2 bases, with 12 bases left in between. The CDR3 loop is CATSRVRQGAYEQYF. The CDR3 DNA reads TGTGCCACCAGCAGAGTCCGGCAGGGTGCCTACGAGCAGTACTTC.

To note about this clone: Other DNA sequences in this specimen translate into the identical CDR3. The rearrangement links TRBV9 to TRBJ2-7, with 11 bases aligning to TRBD1. Looked up from germline, CDR1 is SGDLS and CDR2 is YYNGEE. Losses at the gene ends were 2 bases for V and 3 bases for J; bases not matched to a gene: 1. This CDR3 contains 14 residues. CDR3 loop: CASSVGQGGYEQYF. In nucleotides, the CDR3 is TGTGCCAGCAGCGTGGGACAGGGGGGCTACGAGCAGTACTTC.

V and J are TRBV6-5 and TRBJ2-1; 8 nucleotides match TRBD2. CDR3 length equals 15 residues. Per the germline V gene, CDR1 is MNHEY and CDR2 is SVGAGI. Trimming cost V 6 bases and J 6 bases; bases outside gene matches: 10. DNA of the CDR3: TGTGCCAGCAGCTCCGGGACTAGGACGCTCAATGAGCAGTTCTTC. It codes for CASSSGTRTLNEQFF.

The chain recombines TRBV28 with TRBJ2-7; TRBD2 aligns across 7 bases. Germline-derived CDR1 and CDR2 are MDHEN and SYDVKM. This CDR3 comprises 14 residues. The junction had 8 bases not matched to a gene; V was cut back by 2 bases and J by 7 bases. The CDR3 loop reads CASSLTSVVWEQYF. The CDR3 DNA reads as TGTGCCAGCAGTTTAACTAGCGTGGTTTGGGAGCAGTACTTC. Variable domain in full (rest from reference TRBV28 and TRBJ2-7): DVKVTQSSRYLVKRTGEKVFLECVQDMDHENMFWYRQDPGLGLRLIYFSYDVKMKEKGDIPEGYSVSREKKERFSLILESASTNQTSMYLCASSLTSVVWEQYFGPGTRLTVT.

The rearrangement uses TRBV27 and TRBJ1-2; 9 nucleotides line up with TRBD1. There are 13 residues in the CDR3. V shed 6 bases and J 8 bases; nucleotides not matched to a gene: 7. Germline V gives CDR1 MNHEY, CDR2 SMNVEV (reference sequence). CDR3 in DNA: TGTGCCAGCAGGAGGGACAGGGATAACGGCTACACCTTC. Amino acid sequence: CASRRDRDNGYTF.

V usage is TRBV2 and J usage is TRBJ1-5, with D possibly TRBD1 on 5 matching bases. The CDR3 has 13 amino acids. V was trimmed by 6 bases and J by 5 bases, leaving 11 bases between them. Germline lookup yields CDR1 SNHLY and CDR2 FYNNEI. The chain's CDR3 is CASRGLADQPQHF. The CDR3 DNA sequence: TGTGCCAGCAGGGGACTGGCCGATCAGCCCCAGCATTTT.

A single count supports this clone. The chain joins TRBV2 to TRBJ2-3; the D gene is possibly TRBD1 (5 bases). Germline V gene lookup returns CDR1 SNHLY and CDR2 FYNNEI. This CDR3 has 14 amino acids. Trimming took 7 bases from V and 4 from J, leaving 15 bases between them. As DNA, the CDR3 is TGTGCCAGCACAAGCCCCCAGGGTGCAGATACGCAGTATTTT. Protein: CASTSPQGADTQYF.

The chain uses TRBV25-1 and TRBJ2-7, with D hard to call. V lost 5 bases to trimming and J lost 0 bases, with 2 bases between them. CDR3 size: 11 residues. The germline V gene has CDR1 MGHDK and CDR2 SYGVNS. The CDR3: CASSYSYEQYF. CDR3 bases: TGTGCCAGCAGTTACTCCTACGAGCAGTACTTC.

This chain links TRBV14 with TRBJ2-2; maybe TRBD1 (5 bases). Germline V gene sequence: CDR1 SGHDN, CDR2 FVKESK. Trimming took 5 bases from V and 2 from J, leaving 12 bases between them. The CDR3 has 15 amino acids. The CDR3 loop reads CASSAERTNTGELFF. In DNA form, the CDR3 reads TGTGCCAGCAGCGCGGAGAGGACAAACACCGGGGAGCTGTTTTTT.